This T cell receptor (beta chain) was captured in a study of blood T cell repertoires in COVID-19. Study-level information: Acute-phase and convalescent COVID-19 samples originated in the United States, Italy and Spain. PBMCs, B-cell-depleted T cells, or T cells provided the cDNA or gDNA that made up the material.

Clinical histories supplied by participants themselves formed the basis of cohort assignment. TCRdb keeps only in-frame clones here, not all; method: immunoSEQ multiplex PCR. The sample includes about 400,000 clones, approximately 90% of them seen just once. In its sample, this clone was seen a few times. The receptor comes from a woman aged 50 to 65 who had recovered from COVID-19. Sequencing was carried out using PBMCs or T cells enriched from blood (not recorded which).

The CDR3 sequence is CASSYRRYNEQFF. CDR3 DNA sequence: TGTGCCAGCAGCTACCGGCGGTACAATGAGCAGTTCTTC. This chain joins TRBV7-9 and TRBJ2-1; the D is unclear. Trimming took 4 bases from V and 4 from J, leaving 8 bases between them. The length of the CDR3 is 13 residues. CDR1 is SEHNR, CDR2 FQNEAQ, per germline (reference sequence).